This entry lists 29 T cell receptor beta chains sequenced from one sample in a study of Ad26.COV2.S vaccination and SARS-CoV-2 variants. Clones were sequenced by immunoSEQ multiplex PCR, and TCRdb holds only the in-frame ones, with some missing. The sample consists of about 390,000 clones, about 92% of them appearing once. Treatment reported: roughly 20 received Ad26.COV2.S at low or high dose, single or two shots; several received placebo; per-sample allocation not given. Repertoires come from day 63 after the first vaccine or placebo injection. The source was peripheral blood, collected in a trial of Ad26.COV2.S vaccine versus placebo. These receptors were taken from a person aged 18-65 years who received the Ad26.COV2.S COVID-19 vaccine or a placebo.

V usage is TRBV6-6 and J usage is TRBJ2-7; 7 nucleotides align to TRBD1. The CDR3 covers 15 residues. Germline-derived CDR1 and CDR2 are MNHNY and SVGAGI (reference sequence). The junction had 9 bases not matched to a gene; V was cut back by 7 bases and J by 0 bases. This CDR3 reads CASKGDSFFSYEQYF. As DNA, the CDR3 is TGTGCCAGCAAGGGGGACAGTTTTTTCTCCTACGAGCAGTACTTC.

The rearrangement links TRBV6-2 or TRBV6-3 to TRBJ1-1; D call uncertain. CDR1 is MNHEY and CDR2 is SVGEGT in the germline V gene. V shed 5 bases and J shed 10 bases, with 14 bases lying between them. The CDR3 extends over 12 amino acids. In DNA, the CDR3 is TGTGCCAGCAGTATAGGCGGAAGTGGAGCTTTCTTT. It specifies CASSIGGSGAFF.

This clone appeared once. This chain joins TRBV28 and TRBJ1-2, with D uncertain. Per the germline V gene, CDR1 is MDHEN and CDR2 is SYDVKM. Trimming removed 2 bases at V and 4 bases at J, with 2 bases between. The CDR3 consists of 11 residues. The CDR3 DNA sequence: TGTGCCAGCAGTTTAACCTATGGCTACACCTTC. Its protein product is CASSLTYGYTF.

The genes are TRBV9 and TRBJ1-2; D uncertain. CDR1 SGDLS and CDR2 YYNGEE come from the germline V gene. This CDR3 has 16 residues. Trimming pared 4 bases from V and 3 bases from J, leaving 19 bases between. The CDR3 here is CASSFTAGRVDYGYTF. The CDR3 DNA is TGTGCCAGCAGCTTCACCGCCGGTCGGGTTGACTATGGCTACACCTTC.

V and J are TRBV19 and TRBJ1-5; D might be TRBD1 (5 bases). V was cut by 4 bases and J by 5 bases, with 12 bases left in between. Germline-derived CDR1 and CDR2 are LNHDA and SQIVND (reference sequence). The CDR3 runs to 14 residues. CDR3 in DNA: TGTGCCAGTAGTACAGGGTATAACGATCAGCCCCAGCATTTT. Translated, it gives CASSTGYNDQPQHF.

V usage is TRBV5-1 and J usage is TRBJ2-5; 8 nucleotides agree with TRBD2. The V gene's germline CDR1 is SGHRS and CDR2 YFSETQ. The V and J ends lost 6 bases and 7 bases, in that order; junction bases with no gene match: 5. The CDR3 consists of 12 residues. In DNA form, the CDR3 reads TGCGCCAGCATCAACAGCGGGGGGACCCAGTACTTC. Its protein product is CASINSGGTQYF.

The gene calls are TRBV12-5 and TRBJ1-6, with D hard to call. Trimming took off 2 bases at V and 5 bases at J, with 7 bases between the two ends. The CDR3 runs 14 residues. CDR1 is LGHNT and CDR2 is FRNRAP in the germline V gene. CDR3 nucleotides: TGTGCTAGTGGTTTGTGGCGTAATAATTCACCCCTCCACTTT. Protein product: CASGLWRNNSPLHF. The entire variable domain, with the rest obtained from reference TRBV12-5 and TRBJ1-6, is as follows: DARVTQTPRHKVTEMGQEVTMRCQPILGHNTVFWYRQTMMQGLELLAYFRNRAPLDDSGMPKDRFSAEMPDATLATLKIQPSEPRDSAVYFCASGLWRNNSPLHFGNGTRLTVT.

The chain carries TRBV4-3 and TRBJ1-5, with a tentative D call TRBD1 (5 bases). The germline V gene encodes CDR1 LGHNA and CDR2 YSLEER. V lost 0 bases, J lost 6 bases, and 12 bases lay in between. This CDR3 contains 15 residues. CDR3 sequence (DNA): TGCGCCAGCAGCCAAGACAGGGCGTCAGGTCAGCCCCAGCATTTT. Encoded protein: CASSQDRASGQPQHF.

This chain uses TRBV27 with TRBJ1-3; D is uncertain. Between the trimmed V and J ends, which lost 9 bases and 4 bases, there was a span of 10 bases. This CDR3 spans 12 amino acids. Germline V lookup: CDR1 MNHEY, CDR2 SMNVEV (reference sequence). CDR3 in DNA: TGTGCCAGTCAATCTGCGGGAAACACCATATATTTT. Residues: CASQSAGNTIYF.

The CDR3 DNA is TGTGCCGTACTGGGTGCCAGCGGGGGGGCGACTGGCCCTAATGAGCAGTTCTTC. As protein: CAVLGASGGATGPNEQFF. J is TRBJ2-1 and V is TRBV7-9, with TRBD2 matching over 10 bases. This CDR3 is 18 amino acids long. With V trimmed by 11 bases and J by 7 bases, 23 bases remained unmatched. The germline CDR1 and CDR2 sequences are SEHNR and FQNEAQ (reference sequence). The entire variable domain, with the rest obtained from reference TRBV7-9 and TRBJ2-1, is as follows: DTGVSQNPRHKITKRGQNVTFRCDPISEHNRLYWYRQTLGQGPEFLTYFQNEAQLEKSRLLSDRFSAERPKGSFSTLEIQRTEQGDSAMYLCAVLGASGGATGPNEQFFGPGTRLTVL.

The chain has TRBV7-2 and TRBJ1-6, with no clear D. The V gene lost 2 bases and the J gene lost 7 bases, with 6 bases spanning the gap. The CDR3 runs 13 residues. The V gene's germline CDR1 is SGHTA and CDR2 FQGNSA. CDR3 region: CASSLTANSPLHF. As DNA, the CDR3 is TGTGCCAGCAGCTTAACGGCCAATTCACCCCTCCACTTT.

The chain has TRBV27 and TRBJ2-3; 8 bases line up with TRBD2. The CDR3 consists of 15 residues. Trimming removed 6 bases from V and 6 bases from J; junction bases left unmatched: 11. Germline-derived CDR1 and CDR2 are MNHEY and SMNVEV (reference sequence). The CDR3 DNA is TGTGCCAGCAGGTACAGCGGGGGAGTATGGGATACGCAGTATTTT. Translation gives CASRYSGGVWDTQYF.

The rearrangement joins TRBV6-2 or TRBV6-3 to TRBJ2-2; 14 bases are a match to TRBD2. V shed 5 bases, J shed 3 bases, and the junction held 5 bases outside the gene matches. This CDR3 is built from 17 residues. CDR1 and CDR2 from the germline V gene are MNHEY and SVGEGT. The CDR3 sequence is CASSRLAGGPDTGELFF. The CDR3 nucleotides read TGTGCCAGCAGTAGACTAGCGGGGGGGCCTGACACCGGGGAGCTGTTTTTT.

V usage is TRBV7-2 and J usage is TRBJ2-3, with D possibly matching TRBD2 (5 bases). Looked up from germline, CDR1 is SGHTA and CDR2 is FQGNSA. CDR3 length equals 14 residues. The germline V and J ends were trimmed by 3 bases and 3 bases, with 10 bases remaining between them. The CDR3 spells CASSFTGLTDTQYF. CDR3 DNA: TGTGCCAGCAGCTTCACGGGGTTAACAGATACGCAGTATTTT.

The V call is TRBV29-1, the J call TRBJ1-2; TRBD1 aligns across 9 bases. The junction had 12 bases not matched to a gene; V was cut back by 5 bases and J by 2 bases. CDR1 is SQVTM, CDR2 ANQGSEA, per germline. This CDR3 region has 16 residues. The CDR3 DNA follows: TGCAGCGTTACAGGGGGCGCGCGAGTTTGGAACTATGGCTACACCTTC. This codes for CSVTGGARVWNYGYTF.

The V call is TRBV30, the J call TRBJ2-1; 13 bases align to TRBD2. With V trimmed by 2 bases and J by 4 bases, 14 bases remained unmatched. The CDR3 consists of 19 residues. Per the germline V gene, CDR1 is GTSNPN and CDR2 is SVGIG (reference sequence). Here the CDR3 reads CAWSPLAGGQIKSYNEQFF. DNA for the CDR3: TGTGCCTGGAGTCCACTAGCGGGGGGGCAAATCAAGTCGTACAATGAGCAGTTCTTC.

This clone has just one count. The chain employs TRBV7-2 and TRBJ2-5; 7 bases map to TRBD2. With 1 base clipped from V and 2 bases from J, the junction kept 7 bases outside the gene matches. The CDR3 is made up of 16 amino acids. Germline-derived CDR1 and CDR2 are SGHTA and FQGNSA. DNA of the CDR3: TGTGCCAGCAGCTTAGGAAGTAGGACTAGACAAGAGACCCAGTACTTC. It is translated as CASSLGSRTRQETQYF.

This chain connects TRBV7-8 to TRBJ2-4, with 8 nucleotides matching TRBD1. The length of the CDR3 is 17 residues. Germline trimming cut 5 bases from V and 5 bases from J; bases unmatched to any gene: 14. The germline CDR1 and CDR2 sequences are SGHVS and FQNEAQ. For the CDR3, the DNA is TGTGCCAGCAGCCCTACTCCATTCGACAGGGGCCAAAACATTCAGTACTTC. Its protein is CASSPTPFDRGQNIQYF. Supplemented by reference TRBV7-8 and TRBJ2-4, the full variable domain reads GAGVSQSPRYKVAKRGQDVALRCDPISGHVSLFWYQQALGQGPEFLTYFQNEAQLDKSGLPSDRFFAERPEGSVSTLKIQRTQQEDSAVYLCASSPTPFDRGQNIQYFGAGTRLSVL.

At least ten counts were recorded for this clone. The chain has TRBV28 and TRBJ1-2; D perhaps matches TRBD1 (6 bases). Germline V lookup: CDR1 MDHEN, CDR2 SYDVKM. The V and J ends lost 3 bases and 4 bases respectively, with 15 bases between them. The CDR3 covers 15 residues. The CDR3 DNA reads as TGTGCCAGCAGTTTTCTGGCAGGGGAAGGCTATGGCTACACCTTC. Protein sequence: CASSFLAGEGYGYTF.

The chain joins TRBV9 to TRBJ1-2; tentative D call: TRBD1 (5 bases). The CDR3 length is 12 residues. Per the germline V gene, CDR1 is SGDLS and CDR2 is YYNGEE. V lost 3 bases and J lost 7, with 10 bases in between. CDR3 in amino acids: CASSAVGAGYTF. The DNA of the CDR3 is TGTGCCAGCAGCGCCGTAGGGGCTGGCTACACCTTC.

CDR3 protein: CATSMNSDLPLHF. Here the CDR3 DNA reads TGTGCCACCAGCATGAACAGCGATTTACCCCTCCACTTT. The chain uses TRBV15 and TRBJ1-6; unclear D gene. Trimming removed 4 bases from V and 12 bases from J, with 13 bases in between. The CDR3 has 13 amino acids. Germline loops: CDR1 LNHNV, CDR2 YYDKDF (reference sequence).

V usage is TRBV15 and J usage is TRBJ1-2; the D gene is possibly TRBD1 (5 bases). The V gene's germline CDR1 is LNHNV and CDR2 YYDKDF (reference sequence). The V end lost 0 bases, the J end lost 8 bases, and 13 bases lay between the germline ends. This CDR3 is built from 14 residues. The CDR3 region has the DNA TGTGCCACCAGCAGAGATAACGGGGGTCGGGGCTACACCTTC. Protein: CATSRDNGGRGYTF.

The J gene is TRBJ2-7, the V gene TRBV30; D may be TRBD1 (6 bases). Trimming pared 4 bases from V and 1 base from J, leaving 23 bases between. Germline values: CDR1 GTSNPN, CDR2 SVGIG (reference sequence). The CDR3 totals 17 residues. The DNA of the CDR3 is TGTGCCTGGAATTCACGAATGGGGGCCCCTTTGTCCTACGAGCAGTACTTC. It translates to CAWNSRMGAPLSYEQYF.

J is TRBJ1-4 and V is TRBV5-6; TRBD1 matches at 7 bases. Germline loops: CDR1 SGHDT, CDR2 YYEEEE. Trimming at V came to 0 bases and at J to 5 bases, leaving 13 bases not matched to a gene. The CDR3 is 18 residues long. In DNA form, the CDR3 reads TGTGCCAGCAGCTTGGTTAGATGGGCGGGACAGAAGAATGAAAAACTGTTTTTT. Translating gives CASSLVRWAGQKNEKLFF.

The rearrangement joins TRBV5-1 to TRBJ1-4; D call uncertain. The germline V and J ends were trimmed by 4 bases and 4 bases, with 17 bases remaining between them. This CDR3 region has 16 residues. CDR1 and CDR2 from the germline V gene are SGHRS and YFSETQ. CDR3 protein: CASSARGLGLNEKLFF. CDR3 coding DNA: TGCGCCAGCAGCGCCAGAGGTTTGGGCCTTAATGAAAAACTGTTTTTT.

The chain combines TRBV28 with TRBJ2-2, with D unresolved. Trimming took off 7 bases at V and 1 base at J, with 10 bases between the two ends. Germline CDR1 MDHEN, CDR2 SYDVKM. This CDR3 spans 14 amino acids. CDR3 sequence reads: CASKSIRNTGELFF. Written as DNA, the CDR3 is TGTGCCAGCAAGTCGATTCGGAACACCGGGGAGCTGTTTTTT.

The chain couples TRBV7-2 to TRBJ2-7; 14 bases line up with TRBD2. The J segment lost 2 bases and the V segment lost 5 bases, leaving 5 bases of the junction unmatched. Germline CDR1 and CDR2: SGHTA and FQGNSA. The CDR3 has 16 amino acids. CDR3 DNA sequence: TGTGCCAGCAGCCCCGGACTAGCGGGGGGAACCTACGAGCAGTACTTC. This encodes CASSPGLAGGTYEQYF.

Here the CDR3 DNA reads TGTGCCAGCAGCGTAGAATGGACAGGGGCGGGCTACACCTTC. Protein: CASSVEWTGAGYTF. The V call is TRBV9, the J call TRBJ1-2, with 9 nucleotides matching TRBD1. Trimming removed 0 bases from V and 8 bases from J; junction bases left unmatched: 5. Germline loops: CDR1 SGDLS, CDR2 YYNGEE. The CDR3 length is 14 residues. Drawing the rest from reference TRBV9 and TRBJ1-2, the complete variable domain is DSGVTQTPKHLITATGQRVTLRCSPRSGDLSVYWYQQSLDQGLQFLIQYYNGEERAKGNILERFSAQQFPDLHSELNLSSLELGDSALYFCASSVEWTGAGYTFGSGTRLTVV.

CDR3 region: CASSGQGKATEAFF. The CDR3, as DNA: TGTGCCAGCAGTGGGCAGGGGAAGGCGACTGAAGCTTTCTTT. This sequence joins TRBV2 and TRBJ1-1; possible D gene TRBD1, 6 bases. Deletions cut 4 bases from V and 5 bases from J, with 14 bases between. This CDR3 has 14 residues. Germline loops: CDR1 SNHLY, CDR2 FYNNEI.